This T cell receptor beta chain comes out of a study of control samples from healthy donors and cancer patients. TCRdb keeps only in-frame clones here, not all; method: immunoSEQ multiplex PCR. This table has some 100,000 clones, 80% to 90% appearing once. The CDR3 extends over 16 amino acids. The germline V and J ends were trimmed by 7 bases and 7 bases, with 23 bases remaining between them. Per germline, CDR1 SGHRS and CDR2 YFSETQ. Sequenced material: blood. This clonotype was sampled from a man aged 30 to 45 in good health. The gene calls are TRBV5-1 and TRBJ1-4; D unresolved. Here the CDR3 DNA reads TGCGCCAGCGCCGCCACCTCCGGACTTTGGAGTGAAAAACTGTTTTTT. It specifies CASAATSGLWSEKLFF.